These 8 T cell receptor beta chains share one sample of origin, sequenced in a study of T cells after posttransplantation cyclophosphamide. The method was immunoSEQ multiplex PCR; TCRdb's version includes in-frame clones alone and lacks a portion of them. The sample has 3,400 or so clones, roughly 95% seen once. The source material was naive CD8+ T cells sorted from PBMCs. The receptors here all came from a woman in her forties or fifties in good health and a related stem cell transplant donor.

The rearrangement links TRBV7-8 to TRBJ2-7; 12 nucleotides line up with TRBD2. The CDR3 consists of 14 residues. Germline V lookup: CDR1 SGHVS, CDR2 FQNEAQ. J was trimmed by 5 bases and V by 5 bases; bases with no gene match: 4. CDR3 amino acids: CASSPLAGGDEQYF. In DNA, the CDR3 is TGTGCCAGCAGCCCCCTAGCGGGAGGGGACGAGCAGTACTTC.

The chain employs TRBV28 and TRBJ2-5; possible D gene TRBD2, 6 bases. Trimming cost V 5 bases and J 5 bases, with 21 bases left between them. Germline V gene lookup returns CDR1 MDHEN and CDR2 SYDVKM. The CDR3 length is 16 residues. The CDR3 DNA reads TGTGCCAGCAGTCCACCGGGGACGGGAAGCGGGGAGACCCAGTACTTC. This encodes CASSPPGTGSGETQYF.

The chain uses TRBV9 and TRBJ1-1, with 7 bases lining up with TRBD1. The germline V gene has CDR1 SGDLS and CDR2 YYNGEE. The CDR3 has 15 amino acids. Trimming at V came to 4 bases and at J to 1 base, leaving 7 bases not matched to a gene. The CDR3 DNA reads TGTGCCAGCAGCCTGAGTGGGACAGAGAACACTGAAGCTTTCTTT. Translated: CASSLSGTENTEAFF.

The rearrangement links TRBV27 to TRBJ2-7; a weak D match, TRBD2 (7 bases). The V and J ends lost 11 bases and 3 bases respectively, with 14 bases between them. Germline CDR1 is MNHEY and CDR2 is SMNVEV (reference sequence). CDR3 length: 12 residues. The CDR3 protein is CAARGANYEQYF. The CDR3, as DNA: TGTGCCGCCCGGGGGGCTAACTACGAGCAGTACTTC.

The J gene is TRBJ1-5, the V gene TRBV19; 8 bases line up with TRBD1. This CDR3 is 16 amino acids long. Germline lookup yields CDR1 LNHDA and CDR2 SQIVND (reference sequence). Losses at the gene ends were 3 bases for V and 1 base for J; bases not matched to a gene: 5. In DNA, the CDR3 is TGTGCCAGTAGTATCATCGGGACAGGAAGCAATCAGCCCCAGCATTTT. Translation gives CASSIIGTGSNQPQHF.

CDR3 loop: CASSVEVRSRVQFF. The DNA for the CDR3 is TGTGCCAGCAGCGTAGAGGTAAGGTCGAGGGTTCAGTTCTTC. The chain joins TRBV9 to TRBJ2-1; possibly TRBD2 for D (5 bases). Trimming stripped 0 bases from V and 13 bases from J, with 17 bases between. Germline V gene lookup returns CDR1 SGDLS and CDR2 YYNGEE. The CDR3 is 14 amino acids.

This clone was seen once. This rearrangement joins TRBV7-9 to TRBJ2-3, with 8 bases identical to TRBD2. Unmatched junction bases numbered 7, after V lost 5 bases and J lost 3 bases. This CDR3 region has 15 residues. Germline CDR1 and CDR2: SEHNR and FQNEAQ (reference sequence). As DNA, the CDR3 is TGTGCCAGCAGCGCCCGGGAGGGCCAGACAGATACGCAGTATTTT. This translates into CASSAREGQTDTQYF.

The J gene is TRBJ2-7, the V gene TRBV28; no clear D. Germline loops: CDR1 MDHEN, CDR2 SYDVKM. Trimming pared 2 bases from V and 4 bases from J, leaving 6 bases between. The CDR3 totals 12 residues. The CDR3, as DNA: TGTGCCAGCAGTTTAGTCCTTTACGAGCAGTACTTC. Residues: CASSLVLYEQYF. Full variable domain (missing parts from reference TRBV28 and TRBJ2-7): DVKVTQSSRYLVKRTGEKVFLECVQDMDHENMFWYRQDPGLGLRLIYFSYDVKMKEKGDIPEGYSVSREKKERFSLILESASTNQTSMYLCASSLVLYEQYFGPGTRLTVT.